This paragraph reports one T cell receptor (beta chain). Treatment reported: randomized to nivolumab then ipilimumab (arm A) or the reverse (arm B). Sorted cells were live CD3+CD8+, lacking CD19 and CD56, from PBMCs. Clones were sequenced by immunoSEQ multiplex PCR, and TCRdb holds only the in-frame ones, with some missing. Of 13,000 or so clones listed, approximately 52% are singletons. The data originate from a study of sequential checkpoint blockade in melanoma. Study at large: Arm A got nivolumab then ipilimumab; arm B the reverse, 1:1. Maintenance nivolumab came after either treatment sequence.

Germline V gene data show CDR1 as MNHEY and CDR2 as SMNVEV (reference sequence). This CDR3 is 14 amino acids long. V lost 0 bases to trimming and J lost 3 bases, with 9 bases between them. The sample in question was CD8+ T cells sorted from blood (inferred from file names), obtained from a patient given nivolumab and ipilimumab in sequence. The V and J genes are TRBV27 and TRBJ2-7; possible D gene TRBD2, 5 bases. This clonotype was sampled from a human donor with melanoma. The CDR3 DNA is TGTGCCAGCAGTTTATCGGCCGGGATCTACGAGCAGTACTTC. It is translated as CASSLSAGIYEQYF.